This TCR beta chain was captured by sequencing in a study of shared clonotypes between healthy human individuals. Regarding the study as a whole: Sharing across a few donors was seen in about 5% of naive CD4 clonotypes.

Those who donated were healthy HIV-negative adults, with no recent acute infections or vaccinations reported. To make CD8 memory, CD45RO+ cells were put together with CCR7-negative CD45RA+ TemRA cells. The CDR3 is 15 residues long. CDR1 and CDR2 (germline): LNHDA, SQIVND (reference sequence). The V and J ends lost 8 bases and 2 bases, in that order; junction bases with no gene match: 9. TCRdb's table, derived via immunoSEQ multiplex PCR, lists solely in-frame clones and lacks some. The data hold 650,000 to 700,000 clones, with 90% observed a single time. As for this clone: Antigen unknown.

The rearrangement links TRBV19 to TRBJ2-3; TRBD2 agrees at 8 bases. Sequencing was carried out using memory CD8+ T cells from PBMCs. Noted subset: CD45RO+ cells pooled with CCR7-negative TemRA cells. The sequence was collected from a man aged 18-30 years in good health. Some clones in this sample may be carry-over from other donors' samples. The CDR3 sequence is CASSPVAGTTDTQYF. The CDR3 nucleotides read TGTGCCAGTTCCCCCGTAGCGGGGACCACAGATACGCAGTATTTT.